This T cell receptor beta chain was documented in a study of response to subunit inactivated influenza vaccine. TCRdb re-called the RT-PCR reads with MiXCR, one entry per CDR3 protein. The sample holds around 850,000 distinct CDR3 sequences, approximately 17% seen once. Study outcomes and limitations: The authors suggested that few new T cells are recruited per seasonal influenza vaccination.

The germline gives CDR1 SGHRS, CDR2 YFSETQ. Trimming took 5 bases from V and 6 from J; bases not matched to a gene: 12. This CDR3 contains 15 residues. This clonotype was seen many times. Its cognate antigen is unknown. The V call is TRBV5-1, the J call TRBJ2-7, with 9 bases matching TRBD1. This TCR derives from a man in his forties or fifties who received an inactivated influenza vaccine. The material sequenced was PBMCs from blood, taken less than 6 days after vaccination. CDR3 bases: TGCGCCAGCAGTCCACCGGGACAGGGTTGGTCCGAGCAGTACTTC. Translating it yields CASSPPGQGWSEQYF.